This entry lists 32 T cell receptor beta chains sequenced from one sample in a study of T cells expressing NK-cell markers. No DNA is given; TCRdb re-called the 5' RACE reads and lists each CDR3 protein once. The data include 300,000 to 500,000 distinct CDR3 sequences; the top ten clones carry roughly 10%. The sample was blood T cells: a sorted CD56 or NKG2C T cell subset, CD4+ or CD8+ T cells, or bulk PBMC T cells (not recorded which). Receptors were obtained from a woman between 45 and 65 years old in good health.

The chain uses TRBV6-5 and TRBJ2-3; TCRdb designates TRBD2, a call that cannot be tested without DNA. CDR3 length: 13 residues. The V gene's germline CDR1 is MNHEY and CDR2 SVGAGI. The CDR3: CASSRKPEGTQYF.

The rearrangement joins TRBV21-1 to TRBJ2-7; TCRdb's assignment of TRBD2 cannot be checked, as there is no DNA. TRBV21-1 is a listed pseudogene. The CDR3 contains 16 residues. The CDR3 sequence is CASSTRLAKSSYEQYF.

The chain employs TRBV5-1 and TRBJ2-7. Germline V gene data show CDR1 as SGHRS and CDR2 as YFSETQ. This CDR3 region has 14 residues. CDR3 loop: CASSSYPGLPEQYF. The full variable domain, completed using reference TRBV5-1 and TRBJ2-7, is KAGVTQTPRYLIKTRGQQVTLSCSPISGHRSVSWYQQTPGQGLQFLFEYFSETQRNKGNFPGRFSGRQFSNSRSEMNVSTLELGDSALYLCASSSYPGLPEQYFGPGTRLTVT.

The chain links TRBV10-3 to TRBJ1-1. The CDR3 is made up of 15 amino acids. The germline V gene has CDR1 ENHRY and CDR2 SYGVKD. The CDR3 sequence: CAITMAGGGNTEAFF.

J is TRBJ2-1 and V is TRBV24-1; TCRdb returns TRBD2, unconfirmable since there is no DNA. Germline CDR1 reads KGHDR; CDR2 reads SFDVKD. The CDR3 has 15 residues. CDR3 amino acids: CATRAGPAGDNEQFF.

This chain joins TRBV29-1 and TRBJ1-4; TCRdb designates TRBD1, a call that cannot be tested without DNA. The CDR3 loop spans 14 amino acids. Germline loops: CDR1 SQVTM, CDR2 ANQGSEA. CDR3 region: CSVADRGYWEKLFF.

This chain joins TRBV14 and TRBJ2-1; TCRdb outputs TRBD2, but without DNA this stays unchecked. The germline gives CDR1 SGHDN, CDR2 FVKESK. The CDR3 contains 16 residues. CDR3 residues: CASSQLAGGDGHEQFF.

The genes are TRBV29-1 and TRBJ2-3; TCRdb's D call, TRBD1, is unchecked because there is no DNA. Germline CDR1 and CDR2: SQVTM and ANQGSEA. The CDR3 consists of 12 residues. CDR3: CSVETGPDTQYF.

The V call is TRBV20-1, the J call TRBJ2-1; absent DNA, TCRdb's TRBD2 call cannot be checked. The CDR3 contains 20 residues. Germline V gene lookup returns CDR1 DFQATT and CDR2 SNEGSKA (reference sequence). The CDR3 region is CSARDSLFSGTSGSYNEQFF.

The V gene is TRBV12-3 or TRBV12-4, the J gene TRBJ2-5; the TRBD2 assignment by TCRdb is unverifiable without DNA. The CDR3 contains 16 residues. The CDR3 is CASSSLAGAYQETQYF.

CDR3 sequence reads: CASSFVGVRGEEKLFF. The chain combines TRBV11-3 with TRBJ1-4; checking the TCRdb D call of TRBD1 is not possible without DNA. There are 16 residues in the CDR3. Germline V gives CDR1 SGHNT, CDR2 YENEEA.

CDR3 sequence reads: CASSLGEAVLMADTQYF. The rearrangement joins TRBV12-3 or TRBV12-4 to TRBJ2-3; TCRdb names TRBD2, which stays unverified in the absence of DNA. CDR3 length: 17 amino acids.

V gene TRBV24-1 combines with J gene TRBJ2-3; the D call from TCRdb, TRBD1, cannot be confirmed without DNA. The CDR3 contains 16 residues. Germline CDR1 is KGHDR and CDR2 is SFDVKD. CDR3 amino acids: CATARGVGQRPDTQYF.

The rearrangement joins TRBV20-1 to TRBJ1-2; with no DNA, the TCRdb D assignment of TRBD1 cannot be verified. The CDR3 loop spans 13 amino acids. The germline CDR1 and CDR2 sequences are DFQATT and SNEGSKA (reference sequence). The chain's CDR3 is CSARADSYYGYTF.

The V gene is TRBV6-5, the J gene TRBJ2-1; no DNA is available, so the TRBD1 call from TCRdb remains unchecked. The CDR3 has 12 amino acids. Germline V lookup: CDR1 MNHEY, CDR2 SVGAGI. The CDR3 here is CASSTGFDEQFF.

The chain has TRBV2 and TRBJ2-1; TCRdb picks TRBD1, but there is no DNA to check that call. This CDR3 has 14 amino acids. CDR1 SNHLY and CDR2 FYNNEI come from the germline V gene. The CDR3 protein is CASRVGTVRYEQFF.

V usage is TRBV27 and J usage is TRBJ1-2. The CDR3 spans 13 residues. Germline V gene sequence: CDR1 MNHEY, CDR2 SMNVEV (reference sequence). This chain's CDR3 is CASSLQGEGGYTF.

The J gene is TRBJ2-5, the V gene TRBV20-1; TCRdb's assignment of TRBD1 cannot be checked, as there is no DNA. The CDR3 has 12 residues. Per the germline V gene, CDR1 is DFQATT and CDR2 is SNEGSKA (reference sequence). The CDR3 loop reads CSAGIRDETQYF.

This chain joins TRBV5-1 and TRBJ2-2; without DNA, the TCRdb call of TRBD2 cannot be checked. Germline V gene data show CDR1 as SGHRS and CDR2 as YFSETQ. The CDR3 runs 16 residues. The CDR3 is CASSLRAGANTGELFF.

The V gene is TRBV7-9, the J gene TRBJ1-2; as DNA is missing, the TRBD1 call by TCRdb cannot be tested. Germline V CDR1 and CDR2: SEHNR, FQNEAQ (reference sequence). This CDR3 comprises 13 residues. The CDR3 protein is CASSPGDRHGYTF.

V is TRBV20-1 and J is TRBJ2-3; TCRdb designates TRBD1, a call that cannot be tested without DNA. Germline values: CDR1 DFQATT, CDR2 SNEGSKA (reference sequence). There are 15 residues in the CDR3. The CDR3 region is CSARDWGKATDTQYF.

V usage is TRBV20-1 and J usage is TRBJ1-2; without DNA, the TCRdb call of TRBD1 cannot be checked. The CDR3 is 14 residues long. The germline CDR1 and CDR2 sequences are DFQATT and SNEGSKA (reference sequence). CDR3: CSAKPADAPYGYTF.

The chain joins TRBV25-1 to TRBJ2-3. Germline assignment: CDR1 MGHDK and CDR2 SYGVNS. CDR3 length: 13 residues. This chain's CDR3 is CASSEGITDTQYF.

The chain is built from TRBV27 and TRBJ2-2; TCRdb picks TRBD1, but there is no DNA to check that call. The CDR3 length is 16 residues. CDR1 is MNHEY and CDR2 is SMNVEV in the germline V gene (reference sequence). This CDR3 is CASSWGHPVNTGELFF.

The chain couples TRBV7-9 to TRBJ1-2; the TRBD1 assignment by TCRdb is unverifiable without DNA. The CDR3 is 16 amino acids. The germline V gene has CDR1 SEHNR and CDR2 FQNEAQ (reference sequence). CDR3 protein: CASSALGTGDPYGYTF. Looking up the rest from reference TRBV7-9 and TRBJ1-2 gives the full variable domain: DTGVSQNPRHKITKRGQNVTFRCDPISEHNRLYWYRQTLGQGPEFLTYFQNEAQLEKSRLLSDRFSAERPKGSFSTLEIQRTEQGDSAMYLCASSALGTGDPYGYTFGSGTRLTVV.

J is TRBJ1-2 and V is TRBV12-3 or TRBV12-4. This CDR3 comprises 14 residues. The CDR3 sequence is CASSSWRIMGGYTF.

The rearrangement uses TRBV5-1 and TRBJ2-3; TCRdb designates TRBD1, a call that cannot be tested without DNA. From germline, CDR1 is SGHRS and CDR2 YFSETQ. The CDR3 runs 14 residues. The CDR3 sequence is CASRPGGGADTQYF. Based on the CDR3 plus reference TRBV5-1 and TRBJ2-3, the full variable domain is KAGVTQTPRYLIKTRGQQVTLSCSPISGHRSVSWYQQTPGQGLQFLFEYFSETQRNKGNFPGRFSGRQFSNSRSEMNVSTLELGDSALYLCASRPGGGADTQYFGPGTRLTVL.

The chain employs TRBV9 and TRBJ1-2. Germline assignment: CDR1 SGDLS and CDR2 YYNGEE. The CDR3 is made up of 15 amino acids. The CDR3 protein is CASSVDGSQSYGYTF.

The rearrangement joins TRBV9 to TRBJ1-1. Germline V gene sequence: CDR1 SGDLS, CDR2 YYNGEE. This CDR3 contains 15 residues. This CDR3 is CASSVELGMNTEAFF.

This chain links TRBV5-1 with TRBJ2-5; absent DNA, TCRdb's TRBD1 call cannot be checked. This CDR3 has 14 amino acids. Germline V lookup: CDR1 SGHRS, CDR2 YFSETQ. CDR3 protein: CASSGGGAQETQYF. The full variable domain, its missing parts supplied by reference TRBV5-1 and TRBJ2-5, is KAGVTQTPRYLIKTRGQQVTLSCSPISGHRSVSWYQQTPGQGLQFLFEYFSETQRNKGNFPGRFSGRQFSNSRSEMNVSTLELGDSALYLCASSGGGAQETQYFGPGTRLLVL.

The rearrangement links TRBV5-1 to TRBJ2-3; TCRdb lists TRBD1, though no DNA is available to test this call. Germline CDR1 is SGHRS and CDR2 is YFSETQ. This CDR3 contains 15 residues. This chain's CDR3 is CASSQRQTSTDTQYF.

The chain couples TRBV29-1 to TRBJ2-5; absent DNA, TCRdb's TRBD2 call cannot be checked. Germline CDR1 SQVTM, CDR2 ANQGSEA. The CDR3 spans 15 residues. The CDR3 sequence is CSVRGLADFQETQYF. The full variable domain, in which reference TRBV29-1 and TRBJ2-5 provide the parts outside the CDR3, is SAVISQKPSRDICQRGTSLTIQCQVDSQVTMMFWYRQQPGQSLTLIATANQGSEATYESGFVIDKFPISRPNLTFSTLTVSNMSPEDSSIYLCSVRGLADFQETQYFGPGTRLLVL.